This TCR beta chain was documented in a study of regulatory T cells in long-lasting Graves disease. The V gene end was trimmed by 5 bases and the J gene end by 0 bases; junction bases not matched to a gene: 13. Germline CDR1 reads DFQATT; CDR2 reads SNEGSKA (reference sequence). This CDR3 has 18 amino acids. TCR beta libraries were built with iRepertoire HTBI primers and Arm-PCR of CDR3 regions. TCRdb re-derived calls from the multiplex PCR reads in MiXCR, one entry per CDR3 protein. The data hold fewer than 650,000 distinct CDR3 sequences, with roughly 15% observed a single time. Time point described: newly diagnosed GD, antithyroid drugs for less than 3 months. Generation of the TCR library employed RNA extracted from PBMCs. Those enrolled as patients came out of an endocrinology department in Xi'an, China. This clonotype was counted ten times or more. The same specimen was also included in a second study, on T cells in Graves' hyperthyroidism and ophthalmopathy.

This receptor was obtained from a woman aged 25-40 years with Graves disease. The rearrangement links TRBV20-1 to TRBJ2-3; the match to TRBD2 covers 11 bases. The sequenced sample was peripheral blood mononuclear cells (PBMCs), obtained at new diagnosis, from a patient treated with antithyroid drugs. The CDR3 bases are TGCAGTGCTTCGACTAGCGGGAAACGACGTTCTAGCACAGATACGCAGTATTTT. Translation: CSASTSGKRRSSTDTQYF.